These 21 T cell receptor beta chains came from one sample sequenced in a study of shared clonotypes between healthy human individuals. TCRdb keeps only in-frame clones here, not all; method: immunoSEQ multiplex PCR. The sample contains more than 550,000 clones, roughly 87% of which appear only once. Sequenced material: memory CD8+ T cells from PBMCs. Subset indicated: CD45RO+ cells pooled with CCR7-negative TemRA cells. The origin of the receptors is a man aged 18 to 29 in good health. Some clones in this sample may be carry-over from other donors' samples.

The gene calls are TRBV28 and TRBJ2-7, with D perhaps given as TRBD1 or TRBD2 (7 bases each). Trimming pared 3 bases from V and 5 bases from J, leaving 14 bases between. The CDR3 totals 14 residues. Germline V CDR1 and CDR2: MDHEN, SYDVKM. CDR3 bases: TGTGCCAGCAGTTTCCAGGGAGGGGGCAACGAGCAGTACTTC. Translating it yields CASSFQGGGNEQYF.

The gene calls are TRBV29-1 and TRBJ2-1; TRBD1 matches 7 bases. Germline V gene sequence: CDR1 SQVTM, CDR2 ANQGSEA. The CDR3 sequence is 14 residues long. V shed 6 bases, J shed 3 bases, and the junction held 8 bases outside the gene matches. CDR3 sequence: CSVGRWDSYNEQFF. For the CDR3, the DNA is TGCAGCGTGGGGCGGTGGGACAGCTACAATGAGCAGTTCTTC.

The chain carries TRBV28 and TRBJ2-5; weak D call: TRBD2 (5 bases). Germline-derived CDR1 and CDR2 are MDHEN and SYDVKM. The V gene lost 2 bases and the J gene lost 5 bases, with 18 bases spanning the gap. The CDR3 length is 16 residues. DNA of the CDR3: TGTGCCAGCAGTTTACTTAGCGCTGGGCCGAGGGAGACCCAGTACTTC. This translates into CASSLLSAGPRETQYF.

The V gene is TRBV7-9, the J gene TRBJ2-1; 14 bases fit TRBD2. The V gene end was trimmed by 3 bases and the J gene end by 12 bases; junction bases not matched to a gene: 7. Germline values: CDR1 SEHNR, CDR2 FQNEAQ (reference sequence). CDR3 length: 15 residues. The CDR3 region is CASSFETSGREGQFF. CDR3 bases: TGTGCCAGCAGCTTCGAGACTAGCGGGAGGGAGGGGCAGTTCTTC.

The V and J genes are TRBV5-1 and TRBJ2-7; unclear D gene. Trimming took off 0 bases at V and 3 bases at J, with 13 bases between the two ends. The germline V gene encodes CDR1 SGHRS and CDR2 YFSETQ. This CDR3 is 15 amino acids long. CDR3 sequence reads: CASSLVPRHDYEQYF. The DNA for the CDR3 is TGCGCCAGCAGCTTGGTTCCGCGTCACGACTACGAGCAGTACTTC.

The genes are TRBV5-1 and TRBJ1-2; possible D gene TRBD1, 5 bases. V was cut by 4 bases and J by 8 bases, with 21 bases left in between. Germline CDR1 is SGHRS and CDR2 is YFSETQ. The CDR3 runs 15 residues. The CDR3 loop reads CASSLWRGAMVGYTF. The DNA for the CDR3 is TGCGCCAGCAGCCTATGGCGCGGGGCTATGGTCGGCTACACCTTC.

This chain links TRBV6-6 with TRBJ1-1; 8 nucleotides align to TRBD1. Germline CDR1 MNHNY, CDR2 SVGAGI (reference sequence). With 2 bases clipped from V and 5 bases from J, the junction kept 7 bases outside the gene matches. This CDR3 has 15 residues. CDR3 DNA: TGTGCCAGCAGTTACGACCGGGACAGGTCTACTGAAGCTTTCTTT. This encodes CASSYDRDRSTEAFF.

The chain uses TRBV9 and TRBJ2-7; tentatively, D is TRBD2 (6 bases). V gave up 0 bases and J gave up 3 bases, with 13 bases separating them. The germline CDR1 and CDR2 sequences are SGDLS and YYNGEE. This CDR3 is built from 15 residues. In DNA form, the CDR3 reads TGTGCCAGCAGCGTAGCTAGCGCCACAAACTACGAGCAGTACTTC. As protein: CASSVASATNYEQYF.

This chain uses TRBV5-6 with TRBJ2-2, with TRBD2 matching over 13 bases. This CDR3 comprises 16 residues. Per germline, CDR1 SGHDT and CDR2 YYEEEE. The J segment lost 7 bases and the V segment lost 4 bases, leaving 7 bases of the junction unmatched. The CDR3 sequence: CASSDGLAGVFGELFF. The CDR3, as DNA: TGTGCCAGCAGCGACGGACTAGCGGGAGTATTCGGGGAGCTGTTTTTT.

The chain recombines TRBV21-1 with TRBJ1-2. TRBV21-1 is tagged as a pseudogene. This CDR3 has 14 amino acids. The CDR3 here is CASSKVAQGGGYTF. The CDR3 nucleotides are TGTGCCAGCAGCAAGGTAGCACAGGGAGGCGGCTACACCTTC.

As DNA, the CDR3 is TGTGCCAGTAGTATAGATTCATTCCCGGGACTAGCAATGGAGACCCAGTACTTC. Amino acids: CASSIDSFPGLAMETQYF. The chain employs TRBV19 and TRBJ2-5, with 9 positions matching TRBD2. V lost 0 bases, J lost 5 bases, and 13 bases stayed unmatched. The CDR3 spans 18 residues. CDR1 is LNHDA, CDR2 SQIVND, per germline (reference sequence).

The CDR3 DNA reads TGTGCCAGCAGTTTATCCCCGGGACATCCCCCCGGGCCGCAGTATTTT. Its translation is CASSLSPGHPPGPQYF. The chain combines TRBV27 with TRBJ2-3; D possibly corresponds to TRBD1 (6 bases). The CDR3 spans 16 residues. Germline V gene lookup returns CDR1 MNHEY and CDR2 SMNVEV (reference sequence). The germline V and J ends were trimmed by 0 bases and 10 bases, with 20 bases remaining between them.

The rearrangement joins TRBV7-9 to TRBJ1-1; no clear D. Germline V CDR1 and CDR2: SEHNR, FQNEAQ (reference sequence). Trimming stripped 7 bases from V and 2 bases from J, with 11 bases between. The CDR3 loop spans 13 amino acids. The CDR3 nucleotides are TGTGCCAGCAAAGACACCCAAAACACTGAAGCTTTCTTT. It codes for CASKDTQNTEAFF.

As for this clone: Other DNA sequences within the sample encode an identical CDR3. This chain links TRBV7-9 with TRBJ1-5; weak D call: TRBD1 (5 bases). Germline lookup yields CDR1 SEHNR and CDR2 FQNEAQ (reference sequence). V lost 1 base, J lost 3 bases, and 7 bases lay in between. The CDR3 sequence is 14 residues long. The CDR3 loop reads CASSLVGTNQPQHF. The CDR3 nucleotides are TGTGCCAGCAGCTTAGTAGGGACCAATCAGCCCCAGCATTTT.

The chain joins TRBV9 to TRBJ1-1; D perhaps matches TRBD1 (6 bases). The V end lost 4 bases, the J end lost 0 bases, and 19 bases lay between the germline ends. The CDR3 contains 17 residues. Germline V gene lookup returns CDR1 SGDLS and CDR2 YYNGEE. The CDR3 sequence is CASSPRGGGLMNTEAFF. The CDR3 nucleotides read TGTGCCAGCAGCCCTCGAGGGGGGGGACTCATGAACACTGAAGCTTTCTTT.

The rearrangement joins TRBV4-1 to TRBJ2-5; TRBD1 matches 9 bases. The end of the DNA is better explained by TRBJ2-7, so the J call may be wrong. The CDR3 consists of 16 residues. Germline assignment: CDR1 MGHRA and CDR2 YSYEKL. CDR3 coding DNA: TGCGCCAGCAGCCGATTAACCGGGACAGGGAGTGCCGAGCAGTACTTC. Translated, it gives CASSRLTGTGSAEQYF.

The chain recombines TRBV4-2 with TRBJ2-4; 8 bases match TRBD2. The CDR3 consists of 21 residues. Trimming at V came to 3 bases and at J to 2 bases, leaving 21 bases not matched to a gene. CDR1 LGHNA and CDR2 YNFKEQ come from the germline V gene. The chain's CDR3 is CASSHTPGLGSIAGSKNIQYF. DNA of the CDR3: TGTGCCAGCAGCCATACCCCGGGACTAGGGTCTATTGCGGGGTCCAAAAACATTCAGTACTTC.

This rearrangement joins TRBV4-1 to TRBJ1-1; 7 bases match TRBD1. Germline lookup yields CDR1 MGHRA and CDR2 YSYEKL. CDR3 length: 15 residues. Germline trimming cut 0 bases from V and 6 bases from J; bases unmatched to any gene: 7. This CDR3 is CASSQDKEGAAEAFF. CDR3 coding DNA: TGCGCCAGCAGCCAAGATAAGGAGGGGGCTGCTGAAGCTTTCTTT.

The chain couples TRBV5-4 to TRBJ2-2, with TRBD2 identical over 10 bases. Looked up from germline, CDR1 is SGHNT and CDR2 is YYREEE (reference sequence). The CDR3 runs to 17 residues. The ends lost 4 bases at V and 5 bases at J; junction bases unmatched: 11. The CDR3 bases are TGTGCCAGCAGCGAGGCTGGACTAGCGGTTTCTACCGGGGAGCTGTTTTTT. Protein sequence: CASSEAGLAVSTGELFF.

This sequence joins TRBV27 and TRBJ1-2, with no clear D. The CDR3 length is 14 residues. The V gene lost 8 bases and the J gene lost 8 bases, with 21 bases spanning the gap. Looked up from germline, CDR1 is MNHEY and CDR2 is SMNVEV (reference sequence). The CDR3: CASASNGRVRGYTF. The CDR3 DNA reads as TGTGCCAGCGCCTCTAATGGGAGGGTACGGGGCTACACCTTC.

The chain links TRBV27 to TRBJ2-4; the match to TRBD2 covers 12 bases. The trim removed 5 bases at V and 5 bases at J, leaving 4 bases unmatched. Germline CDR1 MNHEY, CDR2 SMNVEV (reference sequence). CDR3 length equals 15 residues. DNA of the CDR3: TGTGCCAGCAGTCAACGGACTAGCGGGGAAAACATTCAGTACTTC. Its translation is CASSQRTSGENIQYF.